These 24 T cell receptor beta chains originate from one sample sequenced in a study of technical replicates of blood from a handful of donors. Assay: immunoSEQ multiplex PCR; the TCRdb copy retains only in-frame clones and omits some. This table has roughly 80,000 clones, 85% to 95% appearing once. The material sequenced was T cells isolated from PBMCs. These receptors all come from a human donor in good health.

The chain joins TRBV28 to TRBJ1-2, with a weak D call TRBD1 (6 bases). This CDR3 is 14 amino acids long. Germline V lookup: CDR1 MDHEN, CDR2 SYDVKM. Between the trimmed V and J ends, which lost 1 base and 7 bases, there was a span of 13 bases. The CDR3 reads CASSLSQNRAGYTF. The DNA for the CDR3 is TGTGCCAGCAGTTTATCCCAGAACAGGGCTGGCTACACCTTC.

The CDR3: CASKQGTGDTQYF. Here the CDR3 DNA reads TGTGCCAGCAAACAGGGGACTGGAGATACGCAGTATTTT. The V and J genes are TRBV6-6 and TRBJ2-3; weak D call: TRBD1 (7 bases). The CDR3 sequence is 13 residues long. CDR1 and CDR2 (germline): MNHNY, SVGAGI (reference sequence). Trimming took off 7 bases at V and 5 bases at J, with 13 bases between the two ends.

This sequence joins TRBV20-1 and TRBJ2-5; D might be TRBD1 (5 bases). Trimming removed 2 bases at V and 5 bases at J, with 6 bases between. The CDR3 covers 11 residues. From germline, CDR1 is DFQATT and CDR2 SNEGSKA (reference sequence). The CDR3 spells CSARPGETQYF. Written as DNA, the CDR3 is TGCAGTGCTAGACCAGGGGAGACCCAGTACTTC.

This clone showed up just once. The chain employs TRBV5-4 and TRBJ2-3; D gene unclear. The V gene lost 2 bases and the J gene lost 6 bases, with 10 bases spanning the gap. CDR1 is SGHNT, CDR2 YYREEE, per germline (reference sequence). The CDR3 is 13 amino acids. The CDR3 DNA follows: TGTGCCAGCAGCTTACCTAGAGCTGATACGCAGTATTTT. Its protein product is CASSLPRADTQYF.

V usage is TRBV28 and J usage is TRBJ1-2; D is perhaps TRBD1 (5 bases). From germline, CDR1 is MDHEN and CDR2 SYDVKM. The CDR3 runs to 12 residues. Trimming shortened V by 7 bases and J by 9 bases, and 15 bases separated the two germline ends. This chain's CDR3 is CASNQGLESYTF. CDR3 coding DNA: TGTGCCAGCAATCAGGGACTCGAAAGCTACACCTTC.

This rearrangement joins TRBV15 to TRBJ2-7, with unresolved D. The CDR3 is 15 amino acids. Per germline, CDR1 LNHNV and CDR2 YYDKDF (reference sequence). Trimming left V 1 base short and J 3 bases short, with 13 bases between. The CDR3 region is CATSRVAETGYEQYF. The CDR3 DNA is TGTGCCACCAGCAGAGTAGCAGAAACTGGCTACGAGCAGTACTTC.

This chain uses TRBV7-6 with TRBJ2-7, with D unclear. The germline V and J ends were trimmed by 1 base and 7 bases, with 11 bases remaining between them. Germline values: CDR1 SGHVS, CDR2 FNYEAQ. This CDR3 is 13 amino acids long. The CDR3: CASSLEKKLEQYF. The CDR3 DNA is TGTGCCAGCAGCTTAGAAAAAAAGCTGGAGCAGTACTTC.

This CDR3 reads CASSLGLLETQYF. For the CDR3, the DNA is TGTGCCAGCAGCTTAGGACTCCTAGAGACCCAGTACTTC. The rearrangement links TRBV7-2 to TRBJ2-5; D not resolved. The CDR3 is made up of 13 amino acids. The V end lost 1 base, the J end lost 4 bases, and 7 bases lay between the germline ends. Germline V gene lookup returns CDR1 SGHTA and CDR2 FQGNSA.

J is TRBJ2-2 and V is TRBV7-2; D is possibly TRBD1 (5 bases). The CDR3 runs to 14 residues. Germline CDR1 and CDR2: SGHTA and FQGNSA. Trimming removed 2 bases at V and 4 bases at J, with 8 bases between. The CDR3: CASSLTGSTGELFF. The DNA for the CDR3 is TGTGCCAGCAGCTTAACAGGATCCACCGGGGAGCTGTTTTTT.

The chain joins TRBV19 to TRBJ2-1; 12 bases are shared with TRBD1. Trimming took 5 bases from V and 6 from J; bases not matched to a gene: 5. The length of the CDR3 is 15 residues. CDR1 and CDR2 from the germline V gene are LNHDA and SQIVND (reference sequence). The CDR3 loop is CASSAPGQGANEQFF. The CDR3 nucleotides are TGTGCCAGTAGTGCTCCGGGACAGGGGGCCAATGAGCAGTTCTTC.

The J gene is TRBJ1-3, the V gene TRBV5-6, with 9 bases fitting TRBD1. Germline CDR1 reads SGHDT; CDR2 reads YYEEEE. The length of the CDR3 is 15 residues. The ends lost 4 bases at V and 4 bases at J; junction bases unmatched: 6. CDR3 loop: CASSGTGTGGNTIYF. Written as DNA, the CDR3 is TGTGCCAGCAGCGGGACCGGGACAGGGGGAAACACCATATATTTT.

This rearrangement joins TRBV6-5 to TRBJ1-1; no clear D. Germline assignment: CDR1 MNHEY and CDR2 SVGAGI. The CDR3 spans 11 residues. Trimming cost V 6 bases and J 6 bases, with 8 bases left between them. CDR3 loop: CASSRDSEAFF. In DNA, the CDR3 is TGTGCCAGCAGCCGAGACTCTGAAGCTTTCTTT.

This chain joins TRBV11-3 and TRBJ2-7, with D tentatively TRBD1 (5 bases). The V and J ends lost 5 bases and 4 bases respectively, with 18 bases between them. CDR1 and CDR2 (germline): SGHNT, YENEEA. This CDR3 contains 15 residues. CDR3 loop: CASSNRQTLFYEQYF. The DNA of the CDR3 is TGTGCCAGCAGCAATAGACAGACTCTATTTTACGAGCAGTACTTC.

The V call is TRBV30, the J call TRBJ2-5, with 10 bases fitting TRBD2. Germline V CDR1 and CDR2: GTSNPN, SVGIG (reference sequence). V trimming: 5 bases; J trimming: 1 base; junction bases outside the gene matches: 10. The CDR3 consists of 16 residues. DNA for the CDR3: TGTGCCTGGGAGCGGGAGGGCCGAGGGGTCCAAGAGACCCAGTACTTC. Protein product: CAWEREGRGVQETQYF.

The chain links TRBV7-6 to TRBJ2-7, with 7 bases lining up with TRBD1. V lost 2 bases and J lost 2; bases outside the gene matches: 12. This CDR3 is built from 17 residues. The germline CDR1 and CDR2 sequences are SGHVS and FNYEAQ. As DNA, the CDR3 is TGTGCCAGCAGCTTACAGTGGGGCCGGGACAGTGCCTACGAGCAGTACTTC. Its translation: CASSLQWGRDSAYEQYF.

The rearrangement uses TRBV6-6 and TRBJ2-7; 9 nucleotides line up with TRBD2. V was pared by 0 bases and J by 7 bases, with 10 bases of the junction left unmatched. The CDR3 runs 16 residues. The germline CDR1 and CDR2 sequences are MNHNY and SVGAGI (reference sequence). CDR3 sequence reads: CASSYSPSGDEREQYF. For the CDR3, the DNA is TGTGCCAGCAGTTACTCCCCTAGCGGGGATGAAAGGGAGCAGTACTTC.

Details on this clone: A junction boundary mismatches the germline segment, possibly from a read error. The rearrangement joins TRBV5-1 to TRBJ2-7; 10 bases map to TRBD2. The germline CDR1 and CDR2 sequences are SGHRS and YFSETQ. The CDR3 has 18 residues. The CDR3 protein is CASSLDIGRPGLASRGDF. DNA of the CDR3: TGCGCCAGCAGCCTGGACATTGGGAGACCGGGACTAGCGTCGCGCGGGGACTTC.

V is TRBV29-1 and J is TRBJ2-7; a possible D gene is TRBD1 (5 bases). CDR3 size: 14 residues. Trimming took 1 base from V and 1 from J, leaving 11 bases between them. Germline V lookup: CDR1 SQVTM, CDR2 ANQGSEA. Here the CDR3 reads CSVEGDRPSYEQYF. CDR3 bases: TGCAGCGTTGAAGGCGACAGACCATCCTACGAGCAGTACTTC.

This clone was seen a single time. The chain recombines TRBV11-3 with TRBJ2-2, with no clear D. The V end lost 3 bases, the J end lost 0 bases, and 8 bases lay between the germline ends. Germline V gives CDR1 SGHNT, CDR2 YENEEA. The CDR3 is made up of 15 amino acids. CDR3 region: CASSLSYANTGELFF. The CDR3 region has the DNA TGTGCCAGCAGCTTGAGTTACGCGAACACCGGGGAGCTGTTTTTT.

J is TRBJ2-1 and V is TRBV9; 11 bases are a match to TRBD2. The J segment lost 2 bases and the V segment lost 5 bases, leaving 3 bases of the junction unmatched. The CDR3 covers 15 residues. Germline V gives CDR1 SGDLS, CDR2 YYNGEE. The DNA of the CDR3 is TGTGCCAGCAGTGTGGGACTAGCGGCCTACAATGAGCAGTTCTTC. Amino acid sequence: CASSVGLAAYNEQFF.

The genes are TRBV28 and TRBJ2-1, with 9 bases aligning to TRBD2. Trimming at V came to 7 bases and at J to 4 bases, leaving 8 bases not matched to a gene. This CDR3 region has 15 residues. Germline CDR1 and CDR2: MDHEN and SYDVKM. In DNA, the CDR3 is TGTGCCAGCAAGGGGGGGCTAGCGGGATACAATGAGCAGTTCTTC. As protein: CASKGGLAGYNEQFF. The full variable domain, in which reference TRBV28 and TRBJ2-1 provide the parts outside the CDR3, is DVKVTQSSRYLVKRTGEKVFLECVQDMDHENMFWYRQDPGLGLRLIYFSYDVKMKEKGDIPEGYSVSREKKERFSLILESASTNQTSMYLCASKGGLAGYNEQFFGPGTRLTVL.

This clone has a single count. V gene TRBV6-1 combines with J gene TRBJ1-5, with a weak D call TRBD1 (5 bases). Between the trimmed V and J ends, which lost 5 bases and 7 bases, there was a span of 15 bases. The CDR3 loop spans 14 amino acids. Germline CDR1 is MNHNS and CDR2 is SASEGT. CDR3 coding DNA: TGTGCCAGCAGTCCCGTGGGAGGGGTCCAGCCCCAGCATTTT. Its translation: CASSPVGGVQPQHF.

This chain uses TRBV19 with TRBJ2-7; 8 bases match TRBD1. The ends lost 7 bases at V and 0 bases at J; junction bases unmatched: 5. The germline CDR1 and CDR2 sequences are LNHDA and SQIVND (reference sequence). CDR3 length: 14 residues. CDR3 amino acids: CASTGTGISYEQYF. The DNA of the CDR3 is TGTGCCAGTACCGGGACAGGTATCTCCTACGAGCAGTACTTC.

The chain links TRBV2 to TRBJ2-1; TRBD1 matches at 7 bases. The ends lost 6 bases at V and 2 bases at J; junction bases unmatched: 13. Germline CDR1 SNHLY, CDR2 FYNNEI. The CDR3 extends over 17 amino acids. Here the CDR3 reads CASRISSDRVAYNEQFF. The DNA for the CDR3 is TGTGCCAGCAGGATAAGCTCCGACAGGGTCGCCTACAATGAGCAGTTCTTC. The whole variable domain, filled in from reference TRBV2 and TRBJ2-1, reads EPEVTQTPSHQVTQMGQEVILRCVPISNHLYFYWYRQILGQKVEFLVSFYNNEISEKSEIFDDQFSVERPDGSNFTLKIRSTKLEDSAMYFCASRISSDRVAYNEQFFGPGTRLTVL.